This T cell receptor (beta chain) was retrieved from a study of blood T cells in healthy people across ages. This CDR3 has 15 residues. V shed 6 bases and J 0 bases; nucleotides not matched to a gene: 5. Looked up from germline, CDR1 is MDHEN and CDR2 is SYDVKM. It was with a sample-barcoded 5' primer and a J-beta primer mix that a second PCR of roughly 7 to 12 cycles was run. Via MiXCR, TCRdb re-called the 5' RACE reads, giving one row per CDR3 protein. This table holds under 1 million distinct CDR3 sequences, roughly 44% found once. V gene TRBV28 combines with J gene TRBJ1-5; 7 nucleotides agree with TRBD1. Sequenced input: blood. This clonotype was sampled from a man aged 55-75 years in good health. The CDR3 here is CASRDRRTSNQPQHF. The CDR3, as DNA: TGTGCCAGCAGGGACAGGAGAACTAGCAATCAGCCCCAGCATTTT. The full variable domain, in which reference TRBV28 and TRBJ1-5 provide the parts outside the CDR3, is DVKVTQSSRYLVKRTGEKVFLECVQDMDHENMFWYRQDPGLGLRLIYFSYDVKMKEKGDIPEGYSVSREKKERFSLILESASTNQTSMYLCASRDRRTSNQPQHFGDGTRLSIL.